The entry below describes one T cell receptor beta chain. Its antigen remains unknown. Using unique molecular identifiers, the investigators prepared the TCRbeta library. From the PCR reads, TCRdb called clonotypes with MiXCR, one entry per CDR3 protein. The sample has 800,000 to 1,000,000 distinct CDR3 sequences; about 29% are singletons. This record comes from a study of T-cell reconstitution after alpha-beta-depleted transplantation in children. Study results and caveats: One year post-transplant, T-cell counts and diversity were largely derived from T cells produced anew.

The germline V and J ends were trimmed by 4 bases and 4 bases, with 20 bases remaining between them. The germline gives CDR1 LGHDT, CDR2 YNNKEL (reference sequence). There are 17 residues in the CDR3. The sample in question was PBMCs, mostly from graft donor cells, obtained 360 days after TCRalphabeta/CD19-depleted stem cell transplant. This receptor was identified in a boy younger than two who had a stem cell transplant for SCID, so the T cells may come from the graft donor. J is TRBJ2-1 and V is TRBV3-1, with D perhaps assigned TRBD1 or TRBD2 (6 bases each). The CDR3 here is CASSPILTGATYNEQFF. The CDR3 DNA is TGTGCCAGCAGCCCGATACTAACGGGGGCAACGTACAATGAGCAGTTCTTC.